These T cell receptor beta chains were read from a single sample in a study of cytomegalovirus exposure and HLA in healthy donors. Generated by immunoSEQ multiplex PCR, the TCRdb table keeps only in-frame clones and is missing some. In the table there are about 130,000 clones, roughly 75% of which are singletons. The sequenced sample consisted of PBMCs. These receptors came from a man younger than 40 in good health and CMV-seronegative. The CDR3 runs from the conserved cysteine through the conserved F or W. Fields, in order: J gene, V gene, D gene, clone size, CDR3 protein, CDR3 DNA. A D gene is named only where the DNA matches it firmly. Rows may omit the clone size; those that give it use once, few, many or a size class.

TRBJ1-2,TRBV5-6,-,-,CASSVGSSNYGYTF,TGTGCCAGCAGCGTCGGGTCCAGTAACTATGGCTACACCTTC
TRBJ2-7,TRBV7-2,-,-,CASSLEAGGYEQYF,TGTGCCAGCAGCTTAGAGGCAGGGGGGTACGAGCAGTACTTC
TRBJ2-3,TRBV28,-,-,CASSGAAASTWDTQYF,TGTGCCAGCTCTGGGGCGGCGGCCTCCACGTGGGATACGCAGTATTTT
TRBJ1-3,TRBV4-3,-,-,CASSQERVVSGNTIYF,TGCGCCAGCAGCCAAGAGAGGGTCGTCTCTGGAAACACCATATATTTT
TRBJ2-7,TRBV7-2,TRBD2,-,CASSLERDYIYEQYF,TGTGCCAGCAGCTTAGAGAGGGACTATATCTACGAGCAGTACTTC
TRBJ1-4,TRBV7-2,TRBD1,-,CASSTQQGTGEKLFF,TGTGCCAGCAGCACCCAACAGGGGACCGGGGAAAAACTGTTTTTT
TRBJ1-1,TRBV29-1,TRBD1,-,CSVVGQGDTEAFF,TGCAGCGTTGTGGGACAGGGTGACACTGAAGCTTTCTTT
TRBJ2-7,TRBV2,-,-,CASSDGQSYEQYF,TGTGCCAGCAGTGACGGACAAAGCTACGAGCAGTACTTC
TRBJ2-5,TRBV7-7,TRBD2,-,CASSKGLAFGETQYF,TGTGCTAGCAGCAAGGGACTAGCGTTCGGAGAGACCCAGTACTTC
TRBJ1-1,TRBV4-2,-,once,CASSQGGYMNTEAFF,TGTGCCAGCAGCCAAGGGGGCTATATGAACACTGAAGCTTTCTTT
TRBJ2-3,TRBV5-1,-,-,CASSRGGGEADTQYF,TGCGCCAGCAGCCGAGGAGGGGGCGAAGCAGATACGCAGTATTTT
TRBJ1-2,TRBV18,-,few,CASSPLGSGNYGYTF,TGTGCCAGCTCACCACTGGGGTCAGGGAACTATGGCTACACCTTC
TRBJ2-7,TRBV11-2,-,once,CASSSAGSNEQYF,TGTGCCAGCAGCTCAGCGGGTAGCAACGAGCAGTACTTC
TRBJ2-7,TRBV2,TRBD1,-,CASSPTGTGGWEQYF,TGTGCCAGCAGTCCCACCGGGACAGGGGGTTGGGAGCAGTACTTC
TRBJ1-5,TRBV29-1,-,-,CSVGASGSHSNQPQHF,TGCAGCGTTGGGGCGTCGGGGTCCCATAGCAATCAGCCCCAGCATTTT
TRBJ2-3,TRBV12-5,TRBD1,-,CASGLETGQGWDTQYF,TGTGCTAGTGGTTTGGAAACGGGACAGGGATGGGATACGCAGTATTTT
TRBJ1-3,TRBV4-2,-,-,CASSQDRMSSGNTIYF,TGTGCCAGCAGCCAAGACCGAATGAGCTCTGGAAACACCATATATTTT
TRBJ2-3,TRBV28,-,-,CASSELGLTTDTQYF,TGTGCCAGCAGTGAATTGGGCCTTACCACAGATACGCAGTATTTT
TRBJ2-2,TRBV4-2,-,-,CASSQVAVVTGELFF,TGTGCCAGCAGCCAAGTGGCAGTGGTCACCGGGGAGCTGTTTTTT
TRBJ1-4,TRBV5-1,-,few,CATSKTGGKATNEKLFF,TGCGCCACCAGCAAGACGGGGGGTAAGGCAACTAATGAAAAACTGTTTTTT
TRBJ1-5,TRBV6-1,-,-,CASSPRGGQPQHF,TGTGCCAGCAGTCCCCGGGGGGGTCAGCCCCAGCATTTT
TRBJ1-4,TRBV5-5,TRBD1,-,CASSFSGTGEKLFF,TGTGCCAGCAGCTTTTCCGGGACAGGCGAAAAACTGTTTTTT
TRBJ2-7,TRBV7-8,-,-,CASSLVGQAYEQYF,TGTGCCAGCAGCTTAGTGGGCCAGGCCTACGAGCAGTACTTC
TRBJ2-3,TRBV4-3,-,-,CASKRTDTQYF,TGCGCCAGCAAGCGCACAGATACGCAGTATTTT
TRBJ1-2,TRBV19,-,-,CASSTMEGTGYTF,TGTGCCAGTAGTACCATGGAGGGGACTGGCTACACCTTC
TRBJ1-2,TRBV5-4,TRBD1,few,CASSVTGTGDGYTF,TGTGCCAGCAGCGTTACCGGGACAGGAGATGGCTACACCTTC
TRBJ1-2,TRBV6-1,-,-,CASSGWTDLRGYTF,TGTGCCAGCAGTGGTTGGACAGATCTCCGGGGCTACACCTTC
TRBJ2-7,TRBV18,TRBD1,few,CASSPQMGQGNEQYF,TGTGCCAGCTCACCACAAATGGGACAGGGTAACGAGCAGTACTTC